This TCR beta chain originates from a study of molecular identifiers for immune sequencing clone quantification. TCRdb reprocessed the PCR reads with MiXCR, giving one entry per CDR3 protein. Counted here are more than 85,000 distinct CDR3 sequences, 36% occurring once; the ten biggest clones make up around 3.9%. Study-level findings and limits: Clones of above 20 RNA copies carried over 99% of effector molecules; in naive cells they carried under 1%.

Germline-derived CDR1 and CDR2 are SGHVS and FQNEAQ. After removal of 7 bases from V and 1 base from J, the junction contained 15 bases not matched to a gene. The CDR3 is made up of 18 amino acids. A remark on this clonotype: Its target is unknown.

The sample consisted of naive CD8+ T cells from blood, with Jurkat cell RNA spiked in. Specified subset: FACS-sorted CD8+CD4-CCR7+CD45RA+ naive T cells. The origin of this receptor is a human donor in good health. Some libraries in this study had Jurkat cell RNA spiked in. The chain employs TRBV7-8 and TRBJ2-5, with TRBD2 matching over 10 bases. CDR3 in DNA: TGTGCCAGCAACTCCCCACAGAAAAGGACTAGCGGCCAAGAGACCCAGTACTTC. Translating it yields CASNSPQKRTSGQETQYF.